This entry lists 15 T cell receptor beta chains sequenced from one sample in a study of cytomegalovirus exposure and HLA in healthy donors. The study ran its PCR with 60 Vbeta and 13 Jbeta primers. Profiling relied on immunoSEQ multiplex PCR, and the TCRdb table lists in-frame clones only, not all of them. The sample has approximately 220,000 clones; roughly 80% are singletons. Sequencing was performed on PBMCs. The receptors come from a girl aged 2-9 years in good health and CMV-seronegative.

This clone was found once. This rearrangement joins TRBV5-1 to TRBJ1-3, with 8 bases fitting TRBD1. Germline CDR1 is SGHRS and CDR2 is YFSETQ. Unmatched junction bases numbered 10, after V lost 6 bases and J lost 5 bases. CDR3 size: 15 residues. In nucleotides, the CDR3 is TGCGCCAGCAAACTAATCGGACAGGGTAGAAACACCATATATTTT. This encodes CASKLIGQGRNTIYF.

The chain recombines TRBV9 with TRBJ2-7, with 10 bases matching TRBD2. This CDR3 has 15 amino acids. J lost 3 bases, V lost 4 bases, and 7 bases had no gene match. Germline values: CDR1 SGDLS, CDR2 YYNGEE. This chain's CDR3 is CASSYGLADHYEQYF. In DNA, the CDR3 is TGTGCCAGCAGCTATGGACTAGCGGATCACTACGAGCAGTACTTC.

V gene TRBV4-1 combines with J gene TRBJ2-7, with a weak D call TRBD2 (5 bases). Trimming left V 0 bases short and J 4 bases short, with 10 bases between. The CDR3 totals 14 residues. Germline CDR1 reads MGHRA; CDR2 reads YSYEKL. In DNA, the CDR3 is TGCGCCAGCAGCCAAGACTCCCGGGGTTACGAGCAGTACTTC. It is translated as CASSQDSRGYEQYF.

This chain joins TRBV5-5 and TRBJ2-7; 7 nucleotides match TRBD2. Germline assignment: CDR1 SGHKS and CDR2 YYEKEE (reference sequence). Unmatched junction bases numbered 9, after V lost 2 bases and J lost 1 base. There are 16 residues in the CDR3. Here the CDR3 reads CASSFRTGGKSYEQYF. In nucleotides, the CDR3 is TGTGCCAGCAGCTTCCGAACGGGGGGAAAATCCTACGAGCAGTACTTC.

The chain has TRBV2 and TRBJ1-1; the D gene is possibly TRBD1 (6 bases). Germline lookup yields CDR1 SNHLY and CDR2 FYNNEI. V lost 5 bases and J lost 4, with 26 bases in between. The CDR3 extends over 18 amino acids. This chain's CDR3 is CASSYRQVGREAVTEAFF. The CDR3 DNA reads TGTGCCAGCAGTTATAGACAGGTGGGGAGAGAAGCGGTCACTGAAGCTTTCTTT.

The CDR3 DNA reads as TGTGCCAGTAGTATACGGGACTCCTACGAGCAGTACTTC. This encodes CASSIRDSYEQYF. V gene TRBV19 combines with J gene TRBJ2-7, with a weak D call TRBD2 (5 bases). This CDR3 is 13 amino acids long. Germline CDR1 LNHDA, CDR2 SQIVND (reference sequence). V was cut by 2 bases and J by 0 bases, with 5 bases left in between.

This chain joins TRBV6-5 and TRBJ2-7, with D possibly TRBD2 on 5 matching bases. The germline V and J ends were trimmed by 6 bases and 3 bases, with 15 bases remaining between them. This CDR3 is built from 14 residues. The germline gives CDR1 MNHEY, CDR2 SVGAGI. The CDR3 DNA reads TGTGCCAGCAGGGACGGTTCGGGATACTACGAGCAGTACTTC. This encodes CASRDGSGYYEQYF.

The rearrangement links TRBV6-4 to TRBJ2-1, with D tentatively TRBD1 (5 bases). The ends were cut back, 0 bases at V and 4 bases at J, with 13 bases in the middle. Germline V CDR1 and CDR2: MRHNA, SNTAGT. This CDR3 spans 16 amino acids. The CDR3 nucleotides read TGTGCCAGCAGTGACTCGAGCAGGGCGGAGTACAATGAGCAGTTCTTC. Protein product: CASSDSSRAEYNEQFF.

The gene calls are TRBV6-1 and TRBJ1-1, with TRBD1 identical over 10 bases. With 6 bases clipped from V and 6 bases from J, the junction kept 7 bases outside the gene matches. The V gene's germline CDR1 is MNHNS and CDR2 SASEGT. There are 14 residues in the CDR3. Here the CDR3 reads CASSRDRGLAEAFF. CDR3 sequence (DNA): TGTGCCAGCAGCCGCGACAGGGGGCTTGCTGAAGCTTTCTTT.

The V call is TRBV9, the J call TRBJ1-5; D unclear. The CDR3 spans 15 residues. CDR1 is SGDLS and CDR2 is YYNGEE in the germline V gene. Trimming shortened V by 0 bases and J by 0 bases, and 7 bases separated the two germline ends. The CDR3 reads CASSVGNYSNQPQHF. DNA for the CDR3: TGTGCCAGCAGCGTAGGGAACTATAGCAATCAGCCCCAGCATTTT.

The chain recombines TRBV5-4 with TRBJ2-5; 7 positions match TRBD1. The germline V gene encodes CDR1 SGHNT and CDR2 YYREEE (reference sequence). The junction had 9 bases not matched to a gene; V was cut back by 5 bases and J by 5 bases. This CDR3 is 14 amino acids long. The CDR3 is CASRQQGSGETQYF. The CDR3 coding sequence is TGTGCCAGCAGACAACAGGGGTCGGGTGAGACCCAGTACTTC.

The V gene is TRBV5-1, the J gene TRBJ2-3, with D perhaps matching TRBD2 (7 bases). The V gene lost 0 bases and the J gene lost 4 bases, with 12 bases spanning the gap. Per the germline V gene, CDR1 is SGHRS and CDR2 is YFSETQ. This CDR3 is built from 15 residues. The CDR3: CASSLDGGAADTQYF. CDR3 bases: TGCGCCAGCAGCTTGGATGGGGGGGCCGCAGATACGCAGTATTTT.

The J gene is TRBJ2-7, the V gene TRBV5-1, with TRBD2 matching over 7 bases. Germline trimming cut 5 bases from V and 3 bases from J; bases unmatched to any gene: 5. CDR1 and CDR2 (germline): SGHRS, YFSETQ. The CDR3 spans 13 residues. CDR3 nucleotide sequence: TGCGCCAGCAGTCTGGGGGGGGGCTACGAGCAGTACTTC. Translating gives CASSLGGGYEQYF.

The J gene is TRBJ2-1, the V gene TRBV6-6, with 11 bases fitting TRBD1. Germline CDR1 and CDR2: MNHNY and SVGAGI (reference sequence). V was clipped by 5 bases and J by 10 bases; unmatched bases: 7. The CDR3 loop spans 14 amino acids. CDR3 bases: TGTGCCAGCAGTGCCCGGACAGGGGGCGGGGAGCAGTTCTTC. Protein product: CASSARTGGGEQFF.

The chain has TRBV7-8 and TRBJ1-2, with D unclear. Germline loops: CDR1 SGHVS, CDR2 FQNEAQ. Trimming cost V 10 bases and J 2 bases, with 11 bases left between them. There are 12 residues in the CDR3. DNA for the CDR3: TGTGCCACAAGCGACGGGAACTATGGCTACACCTTC. It encodes CATSDGNYGYTF.